Reported below is one TCR beta chain. Antigen unknown. Reverse transcription of roughly 0.5 to 1 ug RNA was performed with random hexamers. MiXCR, applied by TCRdb to the immunoSEQ multiplex PCR reads, yields one record per CDR3 protein. The table includes 140,000 to 150,000 distinct CDR3 sequences, 95% detected once. This entry is derived from a study of CD8 T cells in Susac syndrome. Study-level information: Treatment at blood withdrawal was none, corticosteroids, or intravenous immunoglobulin alone in Susac syndrome patients. Study conclusions and caveats: CD4+ T cell repertoires in Susac syndrome lacked clonal expansion.

V lost 4 bases, J lost 2 bases, and 5 bases lay in between. The germline gives CDR1 LGHDT, CDR2 YNNKEL (reference sequence). The CDR3 loop spans 12 amino acids. Sequencing targeted TCR beta in T cells from blood (CD8+ and CD4+). Negative magnetic isolation gave CD8+ and CD4+ cells; FACS enriched CD8+ TEMRA. Sequences were obtained from CD4+ T cells from PBMCs. The chain joins TRBV3-1 to TRBJ1-1, with D unresolved. The receptor's source is a human donor with Susac syndrome. The CDR3 DNA follows: TGTGCCAGCAGCCCAGATAACACTGAAGCTTTCTTT. Translation gives CASSPDNTEAFF.